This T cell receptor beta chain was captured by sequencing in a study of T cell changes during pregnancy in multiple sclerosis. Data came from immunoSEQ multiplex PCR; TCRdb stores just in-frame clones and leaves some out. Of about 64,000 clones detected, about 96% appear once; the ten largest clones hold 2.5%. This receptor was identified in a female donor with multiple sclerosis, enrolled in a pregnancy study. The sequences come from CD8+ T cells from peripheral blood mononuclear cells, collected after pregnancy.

The chain's CDR3 is CASHGGSYEQYF. The CDR3 nucleotides are TGTGCCAGCCACGGAGGGTCCTACGAGCAGTACTTC. The gene calls are TRBV27 and TRBJ2-7, with a possible D match to TRBD2 (6 bases). Between the trimmed V and J ends, which lost 8 bases and 1 base, there was a span of 9 bases. CDR3 size: 12 residues. The V gene's germline CDR1 is MNHEY and CDR2 SMNVEV (reference sequence).